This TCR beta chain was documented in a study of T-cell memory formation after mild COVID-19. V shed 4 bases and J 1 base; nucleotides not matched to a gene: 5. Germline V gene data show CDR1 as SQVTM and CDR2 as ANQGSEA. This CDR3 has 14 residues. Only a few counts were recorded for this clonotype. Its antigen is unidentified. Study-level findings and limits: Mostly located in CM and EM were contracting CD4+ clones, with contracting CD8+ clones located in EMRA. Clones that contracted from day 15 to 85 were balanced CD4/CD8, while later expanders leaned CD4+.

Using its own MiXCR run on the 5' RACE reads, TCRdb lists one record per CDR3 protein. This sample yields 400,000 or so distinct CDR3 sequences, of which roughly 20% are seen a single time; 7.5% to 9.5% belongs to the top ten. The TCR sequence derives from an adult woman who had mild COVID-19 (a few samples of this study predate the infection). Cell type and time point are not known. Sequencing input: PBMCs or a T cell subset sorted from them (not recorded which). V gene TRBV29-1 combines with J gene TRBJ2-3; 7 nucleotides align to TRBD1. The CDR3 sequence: CSVGDRVGTDTQYF. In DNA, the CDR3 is TGCAGCGTTGGAGACAGGGTTGGCACAGATACGCAGTATTTT.